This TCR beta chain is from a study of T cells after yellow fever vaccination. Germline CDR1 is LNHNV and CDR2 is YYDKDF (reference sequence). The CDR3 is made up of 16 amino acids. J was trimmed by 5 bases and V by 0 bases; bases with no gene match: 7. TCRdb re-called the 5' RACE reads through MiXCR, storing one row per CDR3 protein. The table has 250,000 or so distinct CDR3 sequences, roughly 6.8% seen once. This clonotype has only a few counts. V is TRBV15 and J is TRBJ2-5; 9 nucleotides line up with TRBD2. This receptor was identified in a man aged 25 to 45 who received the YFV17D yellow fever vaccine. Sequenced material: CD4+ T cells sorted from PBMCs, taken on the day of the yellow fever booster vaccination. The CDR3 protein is CATSRDRLAVRETQYF. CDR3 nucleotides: TGTGCCACCAGCAGAGACCGACTAGCGGTCCGGGAGACCCAGTACTTC.